These 20 T cell receptor beta chains originate from one sample sequenced in a study of T cells after yellow fever vaccination. TCRdb redid the calling of the 5' RACE reads with MiXCR, one entry per CDR3 protein. The sample includes 550,000 or so distinct CDR3 sequences, over 15% of them seen just once. Sequencing used PBMCs, obtained 15 days after the yellow fever booster vaccination. The receptors here all came from a man aged 25-45 years who received the YFV17D yellow fever vaccine.

The V and J genes are TRBV11-2 and TRBJ2-1; D is possibly TRBD2 (5 bases). CDR1 is SGHAT and CDR2 is FQNNGV in the germline V gene. V shed 2 bases and J shed 0 bases, with 14 bases lying between them. The CDR3 totals 17 residues. The CDR3 spells CASSLFLAPSSYNEQFF. CDR3 coding DNA: TGTGCCAGCAGCTTATTTCTAGCCCCGAGCTCCTACAATGAGCAGTTCTTC.

This clonotype was picked up a small number of times. This chain's CDR3 is CASSLRTGTASYEQYF. DNA for the CDR3: TGCGCCAGCAGCTTACGCACCGGGACAGCTAGCTACGAGCAGTACTTC. This chain uses TRBV5-1 with TRBJ2-7; TRBD1 agrees at 7 bases. Trimming took 2 bases from V and 3 from J; bases not matched to a gene: 11. CDR3 length: 16 residues. Germline-derived CDR1 and CDR2 are SGHRS and YFSETQ.

The chain uses TRBV5-1 and TRBJ2-7; the D gene is possibly TRBD2 (5 bases). This CDR3 is 14 amino acids long. CDR1 is SGHRS and CDR2 is YFSETQ in the germline V gene. Between the trimmed V and J ends, which lost 4 bases and 6 bases, there was a span of 17 bases. The chain's CDR3 is CASSPVGLSIEQYF. DNA of the CDR3: TGCGCCAGCAGCCCCGTTGGACTCTCCATCGAGCAGTACTTC.

This clonotype was picked up a small number of times. The J gene is TRBJ2-3, the V gene TRBV12-3 or TRBV12-4; D is undetermined. The CDR3 totals 13 residues. V was cut by 3 bases and J by 10 bases, with 14 bases left in between. CDR3 DNA: TGTGCCAGCAGTTTTGGAAAGCGCTCGGCGCAGTATTTT. The encoded protein is CASSFGKRSAQYF.

At least ten counts were recorded for this clonotype. The rearrangement joins TRBV5-1 to TRBJ2-1; the match to TRBD1 covers 9 bases. The V gene end was trimmed by 0 bases and the J gene end by 8 bases; junction bases not matched to a gene: 12. Germline values: CDR1 SGHRS, CDR2 YFSETQ. This CDR3 comprises 17 residues. The CDR3 sequence: CASSLAPGTGSFDEQFF. The CDR3 nucleotides are TGCGCCAGCAGCTTGGCCCCCGGGACAGGGTCTTTCGATGAGCAGTTCTTC.

Only a few counts were recorded for this clonotype. J is TRBJ2-3 and V is TRBV20-1; D ambiguous. Germline values: CDR1 DFQATT, CDR2 SNEGSKA (reference sequence). The CDR3 contains 14 residues. Trimming stripped 6 bases from V and 6 bases from J, with 19 bases between. CDR3: CSAHITGLPDTQYF. The CDR3 nucleotides read TGCAGTGCCCACATTACCGGGCTTCCGGATACGCAGTATTTT.

The V gene is TRBV4-1, the J gene TRBJ1-2; 7 nucleotides match TRBD1. The CDR3 covers 13 residues. J was trimmed by 8 bases and V by 3 bases; bases with no gene match: 6. The germline V gene encodes CDR1 MGHRA and CDR2 YSYEKL. CDR3 loop: CASSQEGASGYTF. In DNA, the CDR3 is TGCGCCAGCAGCCAGGAGGGGGCCTCCGGCTACACCTTC.

This rearrangement joins TRBV7-2 to TRBJ2-2, with TRBD2 identical over 7 bases. V shed 5 bases, J shed 4 bases, and the junction held 4 bases outside the gene matches. The CDR3 is 14 amino acids. Germline values: CDR1 SGHTA, CDR2 FQGNSA. CDR3 nucleotide sequence: TGTGCCAGCAGCGCGGGAGAGATCACCGGGGAGCTGTTTTTT. Residues: CASSAGEITGELFF.

This clonotype has only a few counts. The rearrangement links TRBV11-3 to TRBJ2-1, with D possibly matching TRBD2 (6 bases). The germline V and J ends were trimmed by 5 bases and 7 bases, with 12 bases remaining between them. Germline V gene lookup returns CDR1 SGHNT and CDR2 YENEEA. CDR3 length: 13 amino acids. CDR3 nucleotide sequence: TGTGCCAGCAGCCAACGGGACTGGAATGAGCAGTTCTTC. Encoded protein: CASSQRDWNEQFF.

This chain uses TRBV5-6 with TRBJ2-3; 13 nucleotides align to TRBD2. Unmatched junction bases numbered 8, after V lost 4 bases and J lost 6 bases. CDR3 length: 16 amino acids. The germline CDR1 and CDR2 sequences are SGHDT and YYEEEE. The CDR3 nucleotides are TGTGCCAGCAGCCTGGGACTAGCGGGAAAGATCGATACGCAGTATTTT. As protein: CASSLGLAGKIDTQYF.

This clonotype was detected many times. The gene calls are TRBV7-2 and TRBJ2-7; 10 positions agree with TRBD1. There are 15 residues in the CDR3. J was trimmed by 5 bases and V by 3 bases; bases with no gene match: 7. Per the germline V gene, CDR1 is SGHTA and CDR2 is FQGNSA. CDR3 DNA sequence: TGTGCCAGCAGCTTGAGGGACAGGGGAGGCCACGAGCAGTACTTC. It specifies CASSLRDRGGHEQYF.

The chain recombines TRBV7-8 with TRBJ2-7; tentatively, D is TRBD2 (5 bases). Per germline, CDR1 SGHVS and CDR2 FQNEAQ. V shed 6 bases and J shed 7 bases, with 19 bases lying between them. The CDR3 covers 14 residues. The CDR3 reads CASRPRAKVLEQYF. The CDR3 bases are TGTGCCAGCAGACCGCGGGCGAAGGTTCTTGAGCAGTACTTC.

This clonotype was recorded at least ten times. As DNA, the CDR3 is TGTGCCAGCAGCTTAGCCACCGGGAGCGACGAGCAGTACTTC. Its translation is CASSLATGSDEQYF. The rearrangement uses TRBV7-2 and TRBJ2-7, with a possible D match to TRBD2 (6 bases). This CDR3 is built from 14 residues. Looked up from germline, CDR1 is SGHTA and CDR2 is FQGNSA. V was pared by 0 bases and J by 5 bases, with 11 bases between.

This chain joins TRBV6-2 or TRBV6-3 and TRBJ1-5; D is ambiguous. Germline-derived CDR1 and CDR2 are MNHEY and SVGEGT. CDR3 length: 15 amino acids. Trimming took 0 bases from V and 6 from J, leaving 12 bases between them. The CDR3 DNA sequence: TGTGCCAGCAGTTACTCGTCCAGCGGGATTCAGCCCCAGCATTTT. Translation: CASSYSSSGIQPQHF.

This clonotype has just one count. This sequence joins TRBV12-3 or TRBV12-4 and TRBJ2-5; 7 nucleotides match TRBD1. This CDR3 has 15 amino acids. V lost 6 bases and J lost 0; bases outside the gene matches: 7. Written as DNA, the CDR3 is TGTGCCAGCAGCCGGGGACAGATCAACCAAGAGACCCAGTACTTC. Its protein product is CASSRGQINQETQYF.

V is TRBV10-3 and J is TRBJ2-1; the D is unclear. The V gene's germline CDR1 is ENHRY and CDR2 SYGVKD. The CDR3 is made up of 12 amino acids. The V and J ends lost 4 bases and 7 bases respectively, with 8 bases between them. The CDR3 here is CAISAQRNEQFF. The CDR3 bases are TGTGCCATCAGTGCACAGAGAAATGAGCAGTTCTTC.

This clonotype was picked up a small number of times. This rearrangement joins TRBV7-2 to TRBJ2-3; the D is unclear. The germline V gene encodes CDR1 SGHTA and CDR2 FQGNSA. Trimming removed 5 bases from V and 3 bases from J, with 12 bases in between. This CDR3 comprises 14 residues. The CDR3 DNA reads TGTGCCAGCAGCCCCGCTAGGACGACAGATACGCAGTATTTT. This sequence encodes CASSPARTTDTQYF.

This clonotype came up a few times. The CDR3 DNA reads as TGTGCCTGGAGTCTTAGCGGGGTCTACAATGAGCAGTTCTTC. Translating it yields CAWSLSGVYNEQFF. This chain links TRBV30 with TRBJ2-1, with 8 bases lining up with TRBD2. Losses at the gene ends were 2 bases for V and 3 bases for J; bases not matched to a gene: 3. The germline V gene has CDR1 GTSNPN and CDR2 SVGIG (reference sequence). This CDR3 has 14 amino acids.

This chain uses TRBV28 with TRBJ2-1; D call uncertain. The CDR3 has 14 amino acids. The V gene's germline CDR1 is MDHEN and CDR2 SYDVKM. Trimming pared 5 bases from V and 9 bases from J, leaving 17 bases between. CDR3 sequence reads: CASSPAPVGREQFF. In DNA form, the CDR3 reads TGTGCCAGCAGTCCCGCCCCGGTCGGGCGTGAGCAGTTCTTC.

This rearrangement joins TRBV6-5 to TRBJ2-7, with a tentative D call TRBD1 (6 bases). Germline CDR1 and CDR2: MNHEY and SVGAGI. Trimming left V 8 bases short and J 2 bases short, with 13 bases between. The CDR3 spans 13 residues. The CDR3 loop is CASHVTGTYEQYF. CDR3 nucleotide sequence: TGTGCCAGCCATGTTACAGGGACCTACGAGCAGTACTTC.